The 18 T cell receptor beta chains listed next were all sequenced from one sample in a study of regulatory T cells in long-lasting Graves disease. Time point in this sample: persistent/refractory GD, antithyroid drugs over 5 years with positive TRAb. The TCR library was prepared using RNA isolated from PBMCs. The TCR beta library used iRepertoire HTBI primers with Arm-PCR amplification of CDR3. TCRdb recomputed calls from the multiplex PCR reads with MiXCR, one row per CDR3 protein. The data show about 460,000 distinct CDR3 sequences, roughly 22% seen once. The sample consisted of peripheral blood mononuclear cells (PBMCs), taken when the disease was refractory, from a patient treated with antithyroid drugs. The receptors stem from a female donor with Graves disease.

Ten or more counts support this clonotype. The V gene is TRBV6-1, the J gene TRBJ1-1; D not resolved. CDR3 length: 12 amino acids. V was pared by 5 bases and J by 1 base, with 5 bases between. Germline V gene data show CDR1 as MNHNS and CDR2 as SASEGT. CDR3 in amino acids: CASSKGNTEAFF. CDR3 bases: TGTGCCAGCAGTAAGGGGAACACTGAAGCTTTCTTT.

A note on this clonotype: This may come from a read error, since a much larger clone is one base off. The conserved closing phenylalanine or tryptophan is absent in this CDR3, likely reflecting a read error. CDR3: CASSQGAGQPQHI. Written as DNA, the CDR3 is TGTGCCAGCAGCCAGGGGGCCGGACAGCCCCAGCATATT. The chain has TRBV25-1 and TRBJ1-5; TRBD1 matches 8 bases. The CDR3 has 13 residues. Germline CDR1 MGHDK, CDR2 SYGVNS. Germline trimming cut 6 bases from V and 7 bases from J; bases unmatched to any gene: 5.

The chain is built from TRBV2 and TRBJ2-1, with 7 bases that match TRBD2. CDR1 and CDR2 from the germline V gene are SNHLY and FYNNEI. CDR3 length: 13 amino acids. V lost 7 bases and J lost 2; bases outside the gene matches: 2. The CDR3 DNA follows: TGTGCCAGCATTGCGGGAGCCTACAATGAGCAGTTCTTC. Translation gives CASIAGAYNEQFF.

This clonotype has ten or more counts. The CDR3 reads CASTSGTANTGELFF. The CDR3 region has the DNA TGTGCCAGCACCTCGGGAACAGCGAACACCGGGGAGCTGTTTTTT. This sequence joins TRBV28 and TRBJ2-2; perhaps TRBD2 as D (5 bases). The CDR3 has 15 residues. V lost 7 bases and J lost 0, with 12 bases in between. Per the germline V gene, CDR1 is MDHEN and CDR2 is SYDVKM.

The chain carries TRBV28 and TRBJ2-1; possibly TRBD2 for D (6 bases). The CDR3 has 12 amino acids. Trimming cost V 5 bases and J 6 bases, with 8 bases left between them. Germline V gene sequence: CDR1 MDHEN, CDR2 SYDVKM. CDR3 sequence: CASSETSNEQFF. The DNA of the CDR3 is TGTGCCAGCAGTGAGACTAGCAATGAGCAGTTCTTC.

This clonotype was seen only a few times. The rearrangement links TRBV27 to TRBJ1-1; no clear D. Germline CDR1 and CDR2: MNHEY and SMNVEV (reference sequence). This CDR3 region has 16 residues. The ends were cut back, 4 bases at V and 1 base at J, with 16 bases in the middle. CDR3 DNA: TGTGCCAGCAGTTCTCAGAGAGTCAAAGGGAACACTGAAGCTTTCTTT. It translates to CASSSQRVKGNTEAFF.

This chain connects TRBV10-3 to TRBJ2-1; D is undetermined. The germline gives CDR1 ENHRY, CDR2 SYGVKD. The CDR3 is 15 residues long. Trimming removed 6 bases from V and 0 bases from J, with 12 bases in between. CDR3 sequence: CAIRDGRSSYNEQFF. DNA for the CDR3: TGTGCCATCAGAGACGGGCGTAGCTCCTACAATGAGCAGTTCTTC.

Concerning this clonotype: A much bigger clone sits one base away, suggesting this may be a read error. This chain connects TRBV27 to TRBJ1-1, with D maybe TRBD1 (6 bases). The CDR3 has 14 residues. The germline V and J ends were trimmed by 4 bases and 8 bases, with 17 bases remaining between them. Germline V gene sequence: CDR1 MNHEY, CDR2 SMNVEV (reference sequence). CDR3 bases: TGTGCCAGCAGTTATCGGGCCGGAACAGGGGAAGCTTTCTTT. Translated: CASSYRAGTGEAFF.

Ten or more counts support this clonotype. This chain links TRBV12-3 or TRBV12-4 with TRBJ2-5, with TRBD1 as a possible D gene (6 bases). The length of the CDR3 is 13 residues. V lost 7 bases and J lost 5, with 14 bases in between. The CDR3: CASTLGGGETQYF. DNA for the CDR3: TGTGCCAGCACTCTTGGTGGGGGCGAGACCCAGTACTTC.

This clonotype was detected many times. The rearrangement joins TRBV28 to TRBJ1-4, with 7 bases matching TRBD1. V was pared by 3 bases and J by 6 bases, with 10 bases of the junction left unmatched. Germline lookup yields CDR1 MDHEN and CDR2 SYDVKM. The CDR3 is 16 residues long. In DNA, the CDR3 is TGTGCCAGCAGTTTGTACTCCGGGACAGCGGATGAAAAACTGTTTTTT. It translates to CASSLYSGTADEKLFF.

The J gene is TRBJ2-7, the V gene TRBV18, with D possibly being TRBD1 (5 bases). The germline V gene has CDR1 KGHSH and CDR2 LQKENI. The length of the CDR3 is 12 residues. Trimming shortened V by 2 bases and J by 5 bases, and 7 bases separated the two germline ends. CDR3 amino acids: CASSPVTDEQYF. CDR3 sequence (DNA): TGTGCCAGCTCACCAGTGACAGACGAGCAGTACTTC.

This clonotype was detected many times. The chain carries TRBV2 and TRBJ2-5; D uncertain. CDR1 SNHLY and CDR2 FYNNEI come from the germline V gene. The CDR3 consists of 13 residues. V dropped 6 bases and J dropped 7 bases, with 15 bases sitting between them. CDR3 protein: CASRNFGEGTQYF. The CDR3 DNA reads TGTGCCAGCAGGAATTTTGGGGAAGGGACCCAGTACTTC.

The chain couples TRBV20-1 to TRBJ2-7; TRBD1 aligns across 8 bases. With 3 bases clipped from V and 5 bases from J, the junction kept 3 bases outside the gene matches. CDR1 and CDR2 (germline): DFQATT, SNEGSKA (reference sequence). This CDR3 is built from 12 residues. CDR3 DNA sequence: TGCAGTGCTAGGACAGGGGCCCACGAGCAGTACTTC. Encoded protein: CSARTGAHEQYF.

This clonotype was seen repeatedly, ten times or more. The V and J genes are TRBV7-2 and TRBJ2-7, with a possible D match to TRBD1 (5 bases). Deletions cut 5 bases from V and 3 bases from J, with 11 bases between. CDR3 size: 13 residues. From germline, CDR1 is SGHTA and CDR2 FQGNSA. The CDR3 spells CASSPRQGYEQYF. CDR3 DNA: TGTGCCAGCAGCCCAAGGCAGGGCTACGAGCAGTACTTC.

The chain joins TRBV20-1 to TRBJ2-7; 10 bases line up with TRBD1. In germline, CDR1 is DFQATT, CDR2 SNEGSKA (reference sequence). The CDR3 contains 14 residues. Germline trimming cut 3 bases from V and 3 bases from J; bases unmatched to any gene: 5. The CDR3 nucleotides read TGCAGTGCTAGTTGGGACAGGGGATACTACGAGCAGTACTTC. This sequence encodes CSASWDRGYYEQYF.

The V call is TRBV7-9, the J call TRBJ1-4; D ambiguous. This CDR3 comprises 12 residues. Germline lookup yields CDR1 SEHNR and CDR2 FQNEAQ (reference sequence). Trimming cost V 3 bases and J 9 bases, with 8 bases left between them. The CDR3 region is CASSFNGKKLFF. Here the CDR3 DNA reads TGTGCCAGCAGCTTCAACGGAAAAAAACTGTTTTTT.

The genes are TRBV7-2 and TRBJ1-2; D is ambiguous. The germline V gene encodes CDR1 SGHTA and CDR2 FQGNSA. The CDR3 has 13 residues. The V gene lost 6 bases and the J gene lost 3 bases, with 11 bases spanning the gap. The chain's CDR3 is CASSPEDYYGYTF. The DNA for the CDR3 is TGTGCCAGCAGTCCAGAAGACTACTATGGCTACACCTTC.

A word on this clonotype: Being one base from a much bigger clone, this may be a read error. The gene calls are TRBV19 and TRBJ1-1; tentative D call: TRBD1 (5 bases). CDR1 is LNHDA and CDR2 is SQIVND in the germline V gene (reference sequence). The CDR3 spans 13 residues. The V gene lost 4 bases and the J gene lost 7 bases, with 13 bases spanning the gap. This chain's CDR3 is CASSKPGQGEAFF. CDR3 bases: TGTGCCAGTAGTAAACCGGGGCAAGGTGAAGCTTTCTTT.